The source of this T cell receptor (beta chain) is a study of blood T cell repertoires in COVID-19. Study-level information: COVID-19 samples from acute and convalescent phases originated in the United States, Italy and Spain. T cells, B-cell-depleted T cells, or PBMCs provided the cDNA or gDNA that served as material.

In its sample, this clone was seen once. Authors' methods: Reference gene primers were amplified, and this amplification served to estimate nucleated cell counts. The table came from immunoSEQ multiplex PCR; TCRdb's copy has only in-frame clones and leaves some out. V and J calls and clone size follow that table, whereas D and trimming were derived from the DNA. The repertoire holds 150,000 to 200,000 clones, 88% seen once, with 6% in the top ten. CDR1 SGHTA and CDR2 FQGNSA come from the germline V gene. This CDR3 comprises 17 residues. The ends were cut back, 1 base at V and 2 bases at J, with 17 bases in the middle.

This chain links TRBV7-2 with TRBJ1-1, with D possibly being TRBD1 (6 bases). The source is a man aged 40-49 years with active or convalescent COVID-19. The material sequenced was peripheral blood. The CDR3 region is CASSLVALRGGNTEAFF. The CDR3 DNA follows: TGTGCCAGCAGCTTAGTAGCCCTCAGGGGCGGTAACACTGAAGCTTTCTTT.